The 8 T cell receptor beta chains below come from one sample, sequenced in a study of T cell changes during pregnancy in multiple sclerosis. Using immunoSEQ multiplex PCR, the repertoire was profiled, and TCRdb retains in-frame clones only, with some absent. The data contain about 44,000 clones, more than 75% of them singletons. The specimen comprised CD8+ T cells from peripheral blood mononuclear cells, sampled after pregnancy. The origin of the receptors is a female donor in good health, enrolled as a control in a pregnancy study.

The chain links TRBV2 to TRBJ2-7; D gene ambiguous. The CDR3 covers 11 residues. V was shortened by 5 bases and J by 3 bases, with 5 bases between the two germline ends. Germline-derived CDR1 and CDR2 are SNHLY and FYNNEI. CDR3 loop: CASSSNYEQYF. The CDR3, as DNA: TGTGCCAGCAGTTCCAACTACGAGCAGTACTTC.

The count of this clone is one. This rearrangement joins TRBV19 to TRBJ2-5; maybe TRBD2 (5 bases). Per germline, CDR1 LNHDA and CDR2 SQIVND (reference sequence). Between the trimmed V and J ends, which lost 4 bases and 3 bases, there was a span of 12 bases. The CDR3 is made up of 14 amino acids. CDR3 nucleotide sequence: TGTGCCAGTAGTACAACGGAGGCGGAAGAGACCCAGTACTTC. Protein sequence: CASSTTEAEETQYF.

The chain has TRBV5-1 and TRBJ2-7; weak D call: TRBD1 (7 bases). Germline-derived CDR1 and CDR2 are SGHRS and YFSETQ. CDR3 size: 14 residues. The V end was cut by 4 bases, the J end by 4 bases, with 15 bases between. Here the CDR3 DNA reads TGCGCCAGCAGCCAGGGGGGTACAGGGTACGAGCAGTACTTC. It encodes CASSQGGTGYEQYF.

The rearrangement joins TRBV15 to TRBJ2-2, with 7 bases aligning to TRBD1. The length of the CDR3 is 17 residues. V lost 0 bases to trimming and J lost 1 base; unmatched junction nucleotides: 5. Germline V gene sequence: CDR1 LNHNV, CDR2 YYDKDF (reference sequence). The CDR3 DNA follows: TGTGCCACCAGCAGAGATAGAGGACAGGTGAACACCGGGGAGCTGTTTTTT. This sequence encodes CATSRDRGQVNTGELFF.

The V call is TRBV7-3, the J call TRBJ2-5; 10 bases map to TRBD2. Trimming at V came to 5 bases and at J to 0 bases, leaving 3 bases not matched to a gene. The CDR3 is made up of 15 amino acids. Germline V gene lookup returns CDR1 SGHTA and CDR2 FQGTGA. The CDR3 DNA is TGTGCCAGCAGCAATAGCGGGGGGTACCAAGAGACCCAGTACTTC. Translation gives CASSNSGGYQETQYF.

This clone was seen a few times. This chain joins TRBV5-6 and TRBJ2-7; D remains unclear. The CDR3 length is 13 residues. V was pared by 0 bases and J by 0 bases, with 4 bases between. Germline CDR1 reads SGHDT; CDR2 reads YYEEEE. The CDR3 loop reads CASSLGSSYEQYF. CDR3 nucleotides: TGTGCCAGCAGCTTGGGCAGCTCCTACGAGCAGTACTTC.

This clone is a singleton in its sample. The chain has TRBV4-3 and TRBJ2-2; 9 nucleotides line up with TRBD1. CDR3 length: 18 amino acids. V lost 8 bases to trimming and J lost 6 bases; unmatched junction nucleotides: 19. Germline V CDR1 and CDR2: LGHNA, YSLEER. The chain's CDR3 is CASQGPGWGQGDPGELFF. CDR3 sequence (DNA): TGCGCCAGCCAGGGACCCGGGTGGGGACAGGGAGATCCCGGGGAGCTGTTTTTT.

V and J are TRBV4-3 and TRBJ2-1; the match to TRBD2 covers 8 bases. CDR3 length: 13 amino acids. After removal of 3 bases from V and 9 bases from J, the junction contained 4 bases not matched to a gene. Germline CDR1 reads LGHNA; CDR2 reads YSLEER. The CDR3 region has the DNA TGCGCCAGCAGCCATCGGGGGGGCGGTGAGCAGTTCTTC. Amino acid sequence: CASSHRGGGEQFF.